This is a list of T cell receptor beta chains from one sample in a study of breast tumors, draining lymph nodes, adjacent tissues. TCRdb independently ran MiXCR on the multiplex PCR reads; one entry per CDR3 protein. The table has about 300,000 distinct CDR3 sequences, around 30% seen once; the top ten hold more than 1%. Input material: axillary lymph node tissue. These receptors were collected from a female donor with breast cancer. Some clones in this sample may be carry-over from other donors' samples. Each CDR3 is given with its conserved first and last residue. D genes are given only for firm matches. For some rows the clone size is stated as once, few or many, or as a class when expanded; others skip it.

clone_size	v_call	d_call	j_call	cdr3_nt	cdr3_aa
many	TRBV10-3	.	TRBJ2-3	TGTGCCATCAGTGGGGACCAGGGCCCAGATACGCAGTATTTT	CAISGDQGPDTQYF
many	TRBV5-4	TRBD1	TRBJ2-7	TGTGCCAGCAGCTTGGTAGGGGGACAGGGCAACGAGCAGTACTTC	CASSLVGGQGNEQYF
many	TRBV7-2	TRBD2	TRBJ2-1	TGTGCCAGCGAACTAGCGGGAGTCCACAATGAGCAGTTCTTC	CASELAGVHNEQFF
.	TRBV30	TRBD1	TRBJ1-4	TGTGCCTGGAGTAGGATCGGGACAGGGAGGCGATCTAATGAAAAACTGTTTTTT	CAWSRIGTGRRSNEKLFF
many	TRBV10-3	TRBD2	TRBJ2-7	TGTGCCACCCGAGGGCAGCGGGAGGAAAGTTGGGGATACGAGCAGTACTTC	CATRGQREESWGYEQYF
few	TRBV3-1	.	TRBJ1-3	TGTGCCAGCAGCCCTCACTCTGGAAACACCATATATTTT	CASSPHSGNTIYF
.	TRBV7-2	.	TRBJ1-4	TGTGCCAGCAGCCCCCCGAGGGGGAGAAATGAAAAACTGTTTTTT	CASSPPRGRNEKLFF
many	TRBV6-5	.	TRBJ2-5	TGTGCCAGCAGTCACTCGAGGGCCGGGGGGACCCAGTACTTC	CASSHSRAGGTQYF
many	TRBV12-3/TRBV12-4	TRBD1	TRBJ1-5	TGTGCCAGCAGTTTACCAGGGGGTAATCAGCCCCAGCATTTT	CASSLPGGNQPQHF
.	TRBV6-1	.	TRBJ2-2	TGTGCCAGCAGTGAATTCGCAGGGAACACCGGGGAGCTGTTTTTT	CASSEFAGNTGELFF
many	TRBV7-2	.	TRBJ2-7	TGTGCCAGCAGCTTAGGATTCTTGGGGGAGCAGTACTTC	CASSLGFLGEQYF
.	TRBV24-1	TRBD1	TRBJ2-5	TGTGCCACCAGTGCTAGAGATCTCGGCAGGGGGCAAGGGACCCAGTACTTC	CATSARDLGRGQGTQYF
many	TRBV7-2	TRBD2	TRBJ2-3	TGTGCCAGCAGCTTACTTGCGGGAGTTGTGGATACGCAGTATTTT	CASSLLAGVVDTQYF
many	TRBV27	.	TRBJ2-1	TGTGCCAGCAGTAGCCAGCAGTTCTTC	CASSSQQFF
many	TRBV7-2	TRBD2	TRBJ2-7	TGTGCCAGCAGCTCAATGGCGGGACTAGTACGCGAGCAGTACTTC	CASSSMAGLVREQYF
.	TRBV12-3/TRBV12-4	.	TRBJ1-1	TGTGCCAGCAGTTTTTGGGGTGAAGCTTTCTTT	CASSFWGEAFF
few	TRBV30	TRBD1	TRBJ1-5	TGTGCCTGGAGTAAAGACAGGGGATCCGGACAGCCCCAGCATTTT	CAWSKDRGSGQPQHF
few	TRBV11-2	TRBD2	TRBJ2-7	TGTGCCAGCGGCTTAATTAGCGGGAGCAACGAGCAGTACTTC	CASGLISGSNEQYF
many	TRBV7-2	TRBD2	TRBJ2-2	TGTGCCAGCAGCTTAAAGCGGGGGGGCACCGGGGAGCTGTTTTTT	CASSLKRGGTGELFF
few	TRBV7-9	.	TRBJ1-1	TGTGCCAGCGGGTTTGGACAAGCGAACACTGAAGCTTTCTTT	CASGFGQANTEAFF
.	TRBV9	.	TRBJ1-1	TGTGCCAGCAGCGTAGGGGGGGAGTCTTCCTTGGCTTTCTTT	CASSVGGESSLAFF
many	TRBV4-3	.	TRBJ2-1	TGCGCCAGCAGCCAAGAGAACTTTGGAGACAATGAGCAGTTCTTC	CASSQENFGDNEQFF
.	TRBV28	.	TRBJ1-2	TGTGCCAGCAGTCATGGGACGACAGCCAAGTTGTTACGGAATGGCTACACCTTC	CASSHGTTAKLLRNGYTF
.	TRBV29-1	TRBD1	TRBJ1-2	TGCAGCTCTCAACGGACAGGGGACTATGGCTACACCTTC	CSSQRTGDYGYTF
many	TRBV11-2	.	TRBJ2-3	TGTGCCAGCAGCTTAGAGGGTTATACGCAGTATTTT	CASSLEGYTQYF
.	TRBV6-5	.	TRBJ2-7	TGTGCCGGCAGTTACTTACAGACCGGAGAGCAGTACTTC	CAGSYLQTGEQYF
many	TRBV7-9	.	TRBJ2-6	TGTGCCAGCAGCCCCGGCCCAGGGGTTAGTCGTTACTCTGGGGCCAACGTCCTGACTTTC	CASSPGPGVSRYSGANVLTF
many	TRBV19	TRBD1	TRBJ2-5	TGTGCCAGTAGTATGATGACAGGGGTCCAAGAGACCCAGTACTTC	CASSMMTGVQETQYF
medium-sized	TRBV2	.	TRBJ2-2	TGTGCCAGAAGGGCGCCCGCGCACACCGGGGAGCTGTTTTTT	CARRAPAHTGELFF